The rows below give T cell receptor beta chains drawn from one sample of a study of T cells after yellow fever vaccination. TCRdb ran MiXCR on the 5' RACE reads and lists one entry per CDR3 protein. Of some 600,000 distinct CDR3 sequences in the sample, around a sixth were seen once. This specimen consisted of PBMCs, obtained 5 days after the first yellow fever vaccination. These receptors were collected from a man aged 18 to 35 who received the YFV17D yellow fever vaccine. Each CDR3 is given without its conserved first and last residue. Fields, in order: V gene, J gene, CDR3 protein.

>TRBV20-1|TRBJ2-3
SAQWGGGGNTQY
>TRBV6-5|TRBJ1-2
ASTYLRGRGYGYT
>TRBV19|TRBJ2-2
ASSTPRGGGTGELF
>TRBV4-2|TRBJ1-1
ASSQEPGRGTEAF
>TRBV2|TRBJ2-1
AFQAGSSYNEQF
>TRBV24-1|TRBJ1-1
ATSDTRRGKTEAF
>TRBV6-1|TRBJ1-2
ASSDRDRGNYGYT
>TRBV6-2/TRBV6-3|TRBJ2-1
ASSRRTGGYKSSYNEQF
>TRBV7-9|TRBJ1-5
ASSHSGGAQPQH
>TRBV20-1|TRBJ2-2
SARDTGHVSGELF
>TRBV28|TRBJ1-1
ASSLSGRAAF
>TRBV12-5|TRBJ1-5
ASGSPQH
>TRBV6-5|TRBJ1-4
ASSYGRTNEKLF
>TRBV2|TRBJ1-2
ASSEPGQGGYGYT
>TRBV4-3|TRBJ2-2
ASSQDTLSGLNTGELF
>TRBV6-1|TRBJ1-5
ASSVDRDLNQPQH
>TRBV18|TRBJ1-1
ASSMDRNTEAF
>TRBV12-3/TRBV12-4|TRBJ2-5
ASTQGFRETQY
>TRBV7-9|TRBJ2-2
ASSHQWAFPGELF
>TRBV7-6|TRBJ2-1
ASSPPAGGYNEQF
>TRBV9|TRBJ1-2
ASSVGNYYGYT
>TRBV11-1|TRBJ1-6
ASSTTMAGRGYNSPLH
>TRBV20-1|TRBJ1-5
SARDERNLPVQPQH
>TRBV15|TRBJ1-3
ATSREQIRSGNTIY
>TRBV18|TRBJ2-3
ASSRPTSGGTDTQY
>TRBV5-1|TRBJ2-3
ASSLGQVTGTDTQY
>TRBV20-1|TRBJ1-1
SATGQMNTEAF
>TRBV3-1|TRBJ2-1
ASSQPSGGVREQF
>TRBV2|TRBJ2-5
ASSVGGVGTQY
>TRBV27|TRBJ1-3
ASSFRDRGNTIY
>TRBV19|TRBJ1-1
ASSSPGGGLKTEAF
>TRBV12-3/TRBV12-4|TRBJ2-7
ASSPNSLEQY
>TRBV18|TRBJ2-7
ASSPPGQGTNEQY
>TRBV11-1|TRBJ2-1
ASSLSESGGGLSREQF
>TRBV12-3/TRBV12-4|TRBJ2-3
ASRRTRSSVNAQY
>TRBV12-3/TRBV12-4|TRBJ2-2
ASSFVGNTGELF
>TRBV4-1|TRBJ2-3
ASSQAGWADTQY
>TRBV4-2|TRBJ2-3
ASSHRYTDTQY
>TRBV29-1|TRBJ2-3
SIDRATDTQY
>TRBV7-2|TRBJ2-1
ASSPVTGREQF
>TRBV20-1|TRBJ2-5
SAEPRGWETQY
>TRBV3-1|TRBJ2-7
ASSQISEGRQY
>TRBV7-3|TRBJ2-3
ASSLGTGTSTDTQY
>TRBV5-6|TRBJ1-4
ASSTLDRGTQTTNEKLF
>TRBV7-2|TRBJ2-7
ASSRPGQNYEQY
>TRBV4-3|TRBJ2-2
ASSQDLIGTGELF
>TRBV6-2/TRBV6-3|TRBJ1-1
ASGDGGLGAEAF